These 5 T cell receptor beta chains were sequenced from one sample in a study of cytomegalovirus exposure and HLA in healthy donors. TCRdb's copy holds only in-frame clones and misses some; the assay was immunoSEQ multiplex PCR. There are about 150,000 clones in the sample; about 88% occur only once, and more than 2.5% lies in the top ten. The material sequenced was PBMCs. All receptors come from a woman in her late teens or twenties in good health and CMV-seropositive.

In its sample, this clone was seen once. This chain connects TRBV5-6 to TRBJ2-3, with TRBD1 matching over 7 bases. The CDR3 consists of 15 residues. CDR1 is SGHDT, CDR2 YYEEEE, per germline. V gave up 3 bases and J gave up 6 bases; unmatched junction bases: 10. The CDR3 DNA follows: TGTGCCAGCAGCTGGGGCCGGACAGGTGCGGATACGCAGTATTTT. This gives the protein CASSWGRTGADTQYF.

The V gene is TRBV7-3, the J gene TRBJ2-2, with TRBD2 matching over 9 bases. Germline V gene sequence: CDR1 SGHTA, CDR2 FQGTGA. Trimming took 5 bases from V and 2 from J; bases not matched to a gene: 6. CDR3 length equals 16 residues. The CDR3 sequence: CASSRRTSANTGELFF. CDR3 nucleotides: TGTGCCAGCAGCAGGAGGACTAGCGCAAACACCGGGGAGCTGTTTTTT.

This rearrangement joins TRBV28 to TRBJ1-2; D unclear. CDR3 length: 14 amino acids. The germline V and J ends were trimmed by 4 bases and 2 bases, with 11 bases remaining between them. The germline CDR1 and CDR2 sequences are MDHEN and SYDVKM. The CDR3 is CASSSTSRNYGYTF. The CDR3 DNA reads as TGTGCCAGCAGTTCCACATCCAGAAACTATGGCTACACCTTC.

This clone has just one count. The chain employs TRBV11-2 and TRBJ2-5; D not resolved. CDR3 length equals 15 residues. V gave up 5 bases and J gave up 2 bases, with 15 bases separating them. The germline CDR1 and CDR2 sequences are SGHAT and FQNNGV. DNA of the CDR3: TGTGCCAGCAGCGTTTCGTGGTCAGTTCAAGAGACCCAGTACTTC. This encodes CASSVSWSVQETQYF. The full variable domain, completed using reference TRBV11-2 and TRBJ2-5, is EAGVAQSPRYKIIEKRQSVAFWCNPISGHATLYWYQQILGQGPKLLIQFQNNGVVDDSQLPKDRFSAERLKGVDSTLKIQPAKLEDSAVYLCASSVSWSVQETQYFGPGTRLLVL.

This clone was counted a few times. The V and J genes are TRBV7-9 and TRBJ1-5; 7 positions match TRBD1. Germline CDR1 is SEHNR and CDR2 is FQNEAQ (reference sequence). V shed 4 bases and J 5 bases; nucleotides not matched to a gene: 8. The CDR3 runs 15 residues. In nucleotides, the CDR3 is TGTGCCAGCAGCTCGGACAGGATGGGCCATCAGCCCCAGCATTTT. It is translated as CASSSDRMGHQPQHF.